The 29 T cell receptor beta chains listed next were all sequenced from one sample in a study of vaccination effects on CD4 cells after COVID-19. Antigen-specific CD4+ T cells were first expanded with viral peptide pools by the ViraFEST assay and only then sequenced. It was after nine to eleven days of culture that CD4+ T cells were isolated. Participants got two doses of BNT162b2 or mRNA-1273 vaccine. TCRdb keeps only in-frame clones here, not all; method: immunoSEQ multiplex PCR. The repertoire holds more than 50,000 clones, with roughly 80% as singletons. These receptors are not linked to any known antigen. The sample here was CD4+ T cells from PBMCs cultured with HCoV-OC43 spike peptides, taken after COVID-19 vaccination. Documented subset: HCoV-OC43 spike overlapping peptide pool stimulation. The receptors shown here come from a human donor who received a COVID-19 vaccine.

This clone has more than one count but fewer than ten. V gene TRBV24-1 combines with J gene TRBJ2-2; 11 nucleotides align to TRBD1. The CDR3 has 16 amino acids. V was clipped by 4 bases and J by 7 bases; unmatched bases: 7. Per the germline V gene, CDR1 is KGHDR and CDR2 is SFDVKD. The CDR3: CATSDSDRGRVGELFF. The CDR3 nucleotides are TGTGCCACCAGTGACTCGGACAGGGGGCGCGTCGGGGAGCTGTTTTTT.

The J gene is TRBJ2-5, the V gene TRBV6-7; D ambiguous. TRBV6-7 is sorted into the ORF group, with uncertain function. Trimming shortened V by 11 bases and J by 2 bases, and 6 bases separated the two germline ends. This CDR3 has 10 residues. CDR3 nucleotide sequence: TGTGCCGGCGAGCAAGAGACCCAGTACTTC. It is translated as CAGEQETQYF.

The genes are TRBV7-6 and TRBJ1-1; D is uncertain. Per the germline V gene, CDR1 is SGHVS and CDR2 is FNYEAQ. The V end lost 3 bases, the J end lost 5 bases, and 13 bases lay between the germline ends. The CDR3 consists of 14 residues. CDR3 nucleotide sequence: TGTGCCAGCAGCTTTTCCTCCGGAGGTACTGAAGCTTTCTTT. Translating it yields CASSFSSGGTEAFF.

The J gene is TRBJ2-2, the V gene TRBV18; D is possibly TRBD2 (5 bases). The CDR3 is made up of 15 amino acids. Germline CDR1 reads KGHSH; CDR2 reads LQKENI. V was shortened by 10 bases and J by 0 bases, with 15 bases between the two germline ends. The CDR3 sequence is CATQSSGANTGELFF. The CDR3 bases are TGTGCCACCCAAAGTTCCGGGGCGAACACCGGGGAGCTGTTTTTT.

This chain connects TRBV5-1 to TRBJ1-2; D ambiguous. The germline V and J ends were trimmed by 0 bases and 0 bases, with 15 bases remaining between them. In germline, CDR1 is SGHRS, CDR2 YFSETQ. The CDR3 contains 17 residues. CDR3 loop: CASSLASGRQTNYGYTF. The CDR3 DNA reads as TGCGCCAGCAGCTTGGCCTCCGGACGGCAAACTAACTATGGCTACACCTTC.

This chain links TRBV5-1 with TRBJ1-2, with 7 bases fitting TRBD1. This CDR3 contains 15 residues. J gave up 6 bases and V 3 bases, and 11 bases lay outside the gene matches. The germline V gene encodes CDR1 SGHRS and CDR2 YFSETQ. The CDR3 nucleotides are TGCGCCAGCAGCTACCGATCCGGGACAGAAAATGGCTACACCTTC. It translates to CASSYRSGTENGYTF.

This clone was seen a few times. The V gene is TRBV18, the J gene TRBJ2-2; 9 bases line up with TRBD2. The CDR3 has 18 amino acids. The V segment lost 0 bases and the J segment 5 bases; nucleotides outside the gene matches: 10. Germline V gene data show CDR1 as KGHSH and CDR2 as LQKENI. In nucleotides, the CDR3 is TGTGCCAGCTCACCACCATCCGGGGCTAGCGGGGATACCGGGGAGCTGTTTTTT. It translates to CASSPPSGASGDTGELFF.

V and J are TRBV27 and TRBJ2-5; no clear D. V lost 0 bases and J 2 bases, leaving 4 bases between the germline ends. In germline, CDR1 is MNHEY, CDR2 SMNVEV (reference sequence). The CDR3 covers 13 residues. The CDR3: CASSLSRQETQYF. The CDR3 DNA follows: TGTGCCAGCAGTTTATCCAGGCAAGAGACCCAGTACTTC.

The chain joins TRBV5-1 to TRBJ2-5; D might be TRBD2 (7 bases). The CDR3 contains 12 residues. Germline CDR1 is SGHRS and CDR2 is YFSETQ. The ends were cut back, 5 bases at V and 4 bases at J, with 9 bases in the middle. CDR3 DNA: TGCGCCAGCAGAGGGGGGGGAGAGACCCAGTACTTC. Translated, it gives CASRGGGETQYF.

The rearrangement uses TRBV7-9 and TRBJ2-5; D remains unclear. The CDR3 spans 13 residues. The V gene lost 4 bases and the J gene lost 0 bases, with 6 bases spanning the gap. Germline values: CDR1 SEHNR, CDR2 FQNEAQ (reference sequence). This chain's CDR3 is CASSSSYQETQYF. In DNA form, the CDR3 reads TGTGCCAGCAGCTCCTCGTACCAAGAGACCCAGTACTTC.

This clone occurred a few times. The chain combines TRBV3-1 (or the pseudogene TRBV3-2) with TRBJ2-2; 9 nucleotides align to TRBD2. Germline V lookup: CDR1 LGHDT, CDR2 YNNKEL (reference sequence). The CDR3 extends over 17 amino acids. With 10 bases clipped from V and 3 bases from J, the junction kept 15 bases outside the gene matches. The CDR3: CATANTGASGDTGELFF. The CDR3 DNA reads TGTGCCACTGCGAACACAGGGGCTAGCGGGGACACCGGGGAGCTGTTTTTT.

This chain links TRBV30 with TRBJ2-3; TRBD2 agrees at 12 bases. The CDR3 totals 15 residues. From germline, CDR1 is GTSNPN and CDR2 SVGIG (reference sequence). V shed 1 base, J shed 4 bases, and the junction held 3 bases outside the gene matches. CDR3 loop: CAWSASGGAADTQYF. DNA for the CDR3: TGTGCCTGGAGTGCTAGCGGGGGGGCAGCAGATACGCAGTATTTT.

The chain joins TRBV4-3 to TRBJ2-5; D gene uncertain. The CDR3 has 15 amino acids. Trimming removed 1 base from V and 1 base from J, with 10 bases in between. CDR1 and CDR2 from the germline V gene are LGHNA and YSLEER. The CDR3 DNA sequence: TGCGCCAGCAGCCAAGGTATGGGCAGCCAAGAGACCCAGTACTTC. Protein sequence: CASSQGMGSQETQYF.

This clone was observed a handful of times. The CDR3 sequence is CASSLRESGNTGELFF. In DNA form, the CDR3 reads TGTGCCAGCAGCCTACGTGAGTCGGGGAACACCGGGGAGCTGTTTTTT. This sequence joins TRBV9 and TRBJ2-2, with D hard to call. Trimming left V 4 bases short and J 1 base short, with 14 bases between. This CDR3 spans 16 amino acids. In germline, CDR1 is SGDLS, CDR2 YYNGEE.

The CDR3 region has the DNA TGTGCCAGCAGGTACCCTCGACAGGGGGGTTCCTACGAGCAGTACGTC. Its translation is CASRYPRQGGSYEQYV. The chain links TRBV6-5 to TRBJ2-7, with 9 bases fitting TRBD1. CDR1 is MNHEY, CDR2 SVGAGI, per germline. The CDR3 consists of 16 residues. With 6 bases clipped from V and 1 base from J, the junction kept 10 bases outside the gene matches.

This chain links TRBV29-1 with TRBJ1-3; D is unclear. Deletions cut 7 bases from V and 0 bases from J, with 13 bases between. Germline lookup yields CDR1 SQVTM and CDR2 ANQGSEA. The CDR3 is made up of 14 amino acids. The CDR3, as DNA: TGCAGCGCGGAAGAAGGTGTCTCTGGAAACACCATATATTTT. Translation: CSAEEGVSGNTIYF.

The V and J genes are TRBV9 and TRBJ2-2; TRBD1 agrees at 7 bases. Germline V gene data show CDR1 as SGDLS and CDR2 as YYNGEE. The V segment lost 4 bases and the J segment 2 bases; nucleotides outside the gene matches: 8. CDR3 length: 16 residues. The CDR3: CASSIRQGVNTGELFF. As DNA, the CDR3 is TGTGCCAGCAGCATAAGGCAGGGGGTAAACACCGGGGAGCTGTTTTTT.

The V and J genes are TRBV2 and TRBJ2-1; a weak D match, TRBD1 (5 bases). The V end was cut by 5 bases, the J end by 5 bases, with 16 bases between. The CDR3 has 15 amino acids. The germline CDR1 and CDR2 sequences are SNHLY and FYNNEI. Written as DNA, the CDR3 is TGTGCCAGCAGTTTAGACAGCGCCTTTGACAATGAGCAGTTCTTC. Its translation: CASSLDSAFDNEQFF.

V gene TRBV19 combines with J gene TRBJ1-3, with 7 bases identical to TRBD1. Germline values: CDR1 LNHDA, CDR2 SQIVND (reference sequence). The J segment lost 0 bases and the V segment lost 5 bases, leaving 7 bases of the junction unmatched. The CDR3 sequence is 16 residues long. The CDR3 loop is CASSLQGGPSGNTIYF. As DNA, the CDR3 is TGTGCCAGTAGTCTGCAGGGGGGTCCCTCTGGAAACACCATATATTTT.

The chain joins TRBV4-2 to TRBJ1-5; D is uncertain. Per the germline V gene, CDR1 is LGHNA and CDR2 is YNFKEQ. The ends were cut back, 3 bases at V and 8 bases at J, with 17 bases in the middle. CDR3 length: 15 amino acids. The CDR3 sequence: CASSHVPPSREPQHF. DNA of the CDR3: TGTGCCAGCAGCCACGTACCCCCGTCCCGGGAGCCCCAGCATTTT.

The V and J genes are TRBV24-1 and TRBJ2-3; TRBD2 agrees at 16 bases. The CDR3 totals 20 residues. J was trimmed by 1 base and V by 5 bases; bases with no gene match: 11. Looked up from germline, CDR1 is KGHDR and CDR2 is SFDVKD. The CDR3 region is CATSGVPGLAGGGRTDTQYF. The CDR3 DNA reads TGTGCCACCAGTGGAGTACCGGGACTAGCGGGAGGGGGGCGCACAGATACGCAGTATTTT.

The CDR3 sequence is CASSHAGSGVNEQFF. For the CDR3, the DNA is TGTGCCAGCAGCCATGCTGGAAGCGGGGTTAATGAGCAGTTCTTC. The J gene is TRBJ2-1, the V gene TRBV7-2; 7 nucleotides agree with TRBD2. The germline V gene encodes CDR1 SGHTA and CDR2 FQGNSA. This CDR3 region has 15 residues. J was trimmed by 7 bases and V by 5 bases; bases with no gene match: 11.

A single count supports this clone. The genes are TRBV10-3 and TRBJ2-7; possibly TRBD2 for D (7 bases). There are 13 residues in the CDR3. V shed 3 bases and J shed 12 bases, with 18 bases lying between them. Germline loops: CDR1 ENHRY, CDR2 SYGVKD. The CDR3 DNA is TGTGCCATCAGTGAAGGCGGGGGCAGCAAACCGTACGTC. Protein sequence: CAISEGGGSKPYV.

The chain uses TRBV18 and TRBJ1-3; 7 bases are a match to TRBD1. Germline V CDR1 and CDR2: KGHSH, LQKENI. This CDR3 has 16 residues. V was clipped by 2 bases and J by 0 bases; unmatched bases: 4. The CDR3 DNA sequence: TGTGCCAGCTCACCAGTCGGGACAGACTCTGGAAACACCATATATTTT. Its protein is CASSPVGTDSGNTIYF.

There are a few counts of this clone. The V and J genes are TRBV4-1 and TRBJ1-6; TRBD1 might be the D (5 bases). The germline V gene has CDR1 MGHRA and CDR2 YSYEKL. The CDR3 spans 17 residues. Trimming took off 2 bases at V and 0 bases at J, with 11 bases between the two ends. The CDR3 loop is CASSQTGLSSYNSPLHF. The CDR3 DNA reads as TGCGCCAGCAGCCAAACGGGACTGAGCTCCTATAATTCACCCCTCCACTTT.

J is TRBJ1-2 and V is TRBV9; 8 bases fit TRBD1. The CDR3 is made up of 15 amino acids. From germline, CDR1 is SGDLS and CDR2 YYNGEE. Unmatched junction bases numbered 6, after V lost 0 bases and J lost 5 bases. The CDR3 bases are TGTGCCAGCAGCGTAGGGGGGGGGACAGGATATGGCTACACCTTC. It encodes CASSVGGGTGYGYTF.

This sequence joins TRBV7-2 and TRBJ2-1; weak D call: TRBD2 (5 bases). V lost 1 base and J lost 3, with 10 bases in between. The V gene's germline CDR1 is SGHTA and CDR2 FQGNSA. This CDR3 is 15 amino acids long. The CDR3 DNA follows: TGTGCCAGCAGCTTAGGAGGGAGTGGCTACAATGAGCAGTTCTTC. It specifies CASSLGGSGYNEQFF.

CDR3 in amino acids: CASSQDYVKTQYF. CDR3 coding DNA: TGCGCCAGCAGCCAGGACTATGTAAAGACCCAGTACTTC. The V gene is TRBV4-1, the J gene TRBJ2-5, with a weak D call TRBD2 (6 bases). The CDR3 spans 13 residues. Trimming pared 3 bases from V and 6 bases from J, leaving 11 bases between. Germline CDR1 MGHRA, CDR2 YSYEKL.

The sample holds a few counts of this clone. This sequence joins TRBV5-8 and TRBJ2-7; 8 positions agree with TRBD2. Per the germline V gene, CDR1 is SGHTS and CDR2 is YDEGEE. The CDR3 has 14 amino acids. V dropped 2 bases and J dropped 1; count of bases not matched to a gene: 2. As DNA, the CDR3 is TGTGCCAGCAGCTTAACTAGCGGATCCTACGAGCAGTACGTC. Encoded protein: CASSLTSGSYEQYV.